The sequence of this TCR beta chain was determined in a study of cytomegalovirus exposure and HLA in healthy donors. Study-wide context: In an early release, HLA-typed donors contributed tens of millions of unique TCR sequences.

A remark on this clone: Its matching antigen is unknown.

Vbeta (60) and Jbeta (13) primers were used in the PCR. Generated by immunoSEQ multiplex PCR, the TCRdb table keeps only in-frame clones and is missing some. The sample has some 160,000 clones; approximately 71% are singletons. Findings of the study overall: The study labeled 180 or so TCR beta chains cytomegalovirus-associated.

Germline V gives CDR1 SGHTA, CDR2 FQGTGA. The CDR3 sequence is 16 residues long. Trimming at V came to 2 bases and at J to 2 bases, leaving 6 bases not matched to a gene. The gene calls are TRBV7-3 and TRBJ2-3; 8 nucleotides line up with TRBD2. The TCR sequence derives from a woman aged 18-35 years in good health and CMV-seropositive. Sequencing used PBMCs. This chain's CDR3 is CASSLDGGGPTDTQYF. In DNA, the CDR3 is TGTGCCAGCAGCTTAGATGGCGGGGGGCCCACAGATACGCAGTATTTT.